The next 14 T cell receptor beta chains were all read from a single sample in a study of blood T cells in healthy people across ages. A second PCR, run for about 7 to 11 cycles, used a sample-barcoded 5' primer plus a J-beta primer mix. MiXCR, run by TCRdb on the 5' RACE reads, gives a single entry per CDR3 protein. This repertoire shows roughly 1,700,000 distinct CDR3 sequences, roughly 27% found once; its top ten account for 7.7%. The specimen was blood. These receptors came from a woman younger than 45 in good health.

V gene TRBV7-2 combines with J gene TRBJ2-1; 9 bases fit TRBD1. The CDR3 runs to 20 residues. The germline V gene encodes CDR1 SGHTA and CDR2 FQGNSA. The J segment lost 0 bases and the V segment lost 5 bases, leaving 17 bases of the junction unmatched. The CDR3 sequence is CASSRVGQGGVASSYNEQFF. The CDR3 coding sequence is TGTGCCAGCAGCCGAGTGGGACAGGGAGGAGTAGCGAGCTCCTACAATGAGCAGTTCTTC.

The table lists this clonotype with a few counts. The chain combines TRBV29-1 with TRBJ1-2; D gene uncertain. The CDR3 has 15 residues. Germline CDR1 reads SQVTM; CDR2 reads ANQGSEA. Trimming stripped 3 bases from V and 6 bases from J, with 20 bases between. The CDR3: CSVDRTYREVNGYTF. CDR3 nucleotide sequence: TGCAGCGTTGACCGGACGTATAGGGAGGTGAATGGCTACACCTTC.

This clonotype has more than one count but fewer than ten. V and J are TRBV7-9 and TRBJ1-6, with 7 bases that match TRBD1. Germline V gene data show CDR1 as SEHNR and CDR2 as FQNEAQ (reference sequence). This CDR3 is 14 amino acids long. V shed 8 bases and J 7 bases; nucleotides not matched to a gene: 8. CDR3 region: CASGPRQGNSPLHF. CDR3 in DNA: TGTGCCAGCGGCCCCAGACAGGGAAATTCACCCCTCCACTTT.

This clonotype appeared many times. This rearrangement joins TRBV20-1 to TRBJ2-4, with 9 bases that match TRBD1. Trimming removed 1 base from V and 6 bases from J; junction bases left unmatched: 7. The CDR3 length is 15 residues. CDR1 is DFQATT, CDR2 SNEGSKA, per germline (reference sequence). CDR3 protein: CSARASDRGGNIQYF. The CDR3 DNA is TGCAGTGCTAGAGCATCGGACAGGGGAGGAAACATTCAGTACTTC.

The sample holds a few counts of this clonotype. The J gene is TRBJ1-5, the V gene TRBV28; D unclear. The CDR3 has 14 residues. Trimming cost V 4 bases and J 6 bases, with 13 bases left between them. Germline CDR1 reads MDHEN; CDR2 reads SYDVKM. The CDR3 DNA is TGTGCCAGCAGTTACGGTAGTGCAGTTCAGCCCCAGCATTTT. It codes for CASSYGSAVQPQHF.

This clonotype was detected a few times. The V call is TRBV20-1, the J call TRBJ2-3, with 10 bases matching TRBD2. The CDR3 is 12 residues long. V trimming: 5 bases; J trimming: 7 bases; junction bases outside the gene matches: 3. CDR1 is DFQATT and CDR2 is SNEGSKA in the germline V gene (reference sequence). The CDR3 nucleotides read TGCAGTGCTTCTAGCGGGGGATATACGCAGTATTTT. This gives the protein CSASSGGYTQYF.

In this sample, this clonotype turned up many times. This chain joins TRBV20-1 and TRBJ2-3; D not certain. The CDR3 spans 13 residues. Trimming left V 2 bases short and J 0 bases short, with 6 bases between. Germline lookup yields CDR1 DFQATT and CDR2 SNEGSKA (reference sequence). The CDR3 nucleotides read TGCAGTGCTAGACGGCGGAGCACAGATACGCAGTATTTT. Its protein is CSARRRSTDTQYF.

The sample holds many counts of this clonotype. J is TRBJ2-1 and V is TRBV2, with 7 bases matching TRBD2. This CDR3 comprises 15 residues. V shed 3 bases, J shed 0 bases, and the junction held 2 bases outside the gene matches. From germline, CDR1 is SNHLY and CDR2 FYNNEI. This CDR3 reads CASSEGGSSYNEQFF. In DNA, the CDR3 is TGTGCCAGCAGTGAGGGGGGGTCCTCCTACAATGAGCAGTTCTTC.

This chain joins TRBV2 and TRBJ1-5; the D gene is possibly TRBD1 (5 bases). CDR1 is SNHLY, CDR2 FYNNEI, per germline. Trimming took off 8 bases at V and 0 bases at J, with 14 bases between the two ends. The CDR3 runs 15 residues. Written as DNA, the CDR3 is TGTGCCAGCGAGGGCCAGGGATATAGCAATCAGCCCCAGCATTTT. Residues: CASEGQGYSNQPQHF.

This clonotype was recorded a few times. The rearrangement uses TRBV7-9 and TRBJ1-2; D might be TRBD1 (5 bases). V lost 4 bases and J lost 5, with 26 bases in between. The germline CDR1 and CDR2 sequences are SEHNR and FQNEAQ (reference sequence). This CDR3 has 18 amino acids. CDR3 DNA sequence: TGTGCCAGCAGCTCAGGCTGGGGCAGACCCTTCAGTACTTATGGCTACACCTTC. The encoded protein is CASSSGWGRPFSTYGYTF.

V usage is TRBV2 and J usage is TRBJ1-2, with 12 nucleotides matching TRBD1. The V segment lost 5 bases and the J segment 9 bases; nucleotides outside the gene matches: 4. This CDR3 is built from 13 residues. Germline CDR1 SNHLY, CDR2 FYNNEI. CDR3 sequence reads: CASSPGQGASYTF. CDR3 bases: TGTGCCAGCAGTCCGGGACAGGGGGCCAGCTACACCTTC.

This clonotype was detected many times. The CDR3 here is CASSQVMGGYEQYF. The CDR3 bases are TGCGCCAGCAGCCAAGTGATGGGGGGCTACGAGCAGTACTTC. V and J are TRBV4-1 and TRBJ2-7; D may be TRBD2 (6 bases). The CDR3 covers 14 residues. Germline V gives CDR1 MGHRA, CDR2 YSYEKL. Trimming removed 1 base from V and 3 bases from J, with 10 bases in between.

This clonotype was observed a handful of times. This chain uses TRBV5-1 with TRBJ2-3; D is ambiguous. The germline V gene encodes CDR1 SGHRS and CDR2 YFSETQ. V was cut by 5 bases and J by 4 bases, with 17 bases left in between. The CDR3 runs to 15 residues. CDR3 DNA sequence: TGCGCCAGCAGGGAGAGGACCAACCGTGCAGATACGCAGTATTTT. Translating it yields CASRERTNRADTQYF.

The V gene is TRBV12-3 or TRBV12-4, the J gene TRBJ2-2; D possibly corresponds to TRBD1 (6 bases). The CDR3 runs to 16 residues. Trimming stripped 1 base from V and 4 bases from J, with 13 bases between. CDR3 sequence reads: CASSLEGTGITGELFF. For the CDR3, the DNA is TGTGCCAGCAGTTTAGAGGGTACAGGGATCACCGGGGAGCTGTTTTTT.